Listed below are T cell receptor beta chains from one sample, sequenced in a study of blood T cell repertoires in COVID-19. Libraries were prepared by immunoSEQ multiplex PCR; TCRdb keeps only in-frame clonotypes and omits some of them. The sample consists of approximately 260,000 clones, 80% to 85% of them appearing once. What was sequenced was peripheral blood. Receptors originate from a woman aged 60-70 years with active or convalescent COVID-19. The conserved cysteine and the conserved F or W are not part of the CDR3 here. Fields, in order: V gene, J gene, CDR3 protein.

TRBV7-2,TRBJ1-4,ASSPGWGLNEKLF
TRBV30,TRBJ2-5,AWNGGETQY
TRBV5-1,TRBJ1-1,ASGGQENTEAF
TRBV2,TRBJ2-3,ASNPELAGTSTDTQY
TRBV4-1,TRBJ1-1,ASSPYPFILNAGVGTEAF
TRBV5-4,TRBJ2-7,ASSFRDRIYEQY
TRBV27,TRBJ1-4,ASSSGLLGEKLF
TRBV5-1,TRBJ2-7,ASALGTSGYEQY
TRBV4-1,TRBJ2-7,ASSLKQGSDPYEQY
TRBV6-5,TRBJ1-6,ASSLGQGGPNSPLH
TRBV6-5,TRBJ2-1,ASIRTASYNEQF
TRBV6-5,TRBJ1-2,ASSTRDRGWGGYT
TRBV6-1,TRBJ2-1,ASSDSPGQGFLGSYNEQF
TRBV2,TRBJ1-6,ASSEAQGSALH
TRBV29-1,TRBJ2-5,SVATRTKETQY
TRBV21-1,TRBJ1-2,ASSKPPVTGGYT
TRBV9,TRBJ2-1,ASSVGSTDLYNEQF
TRBV2,TRBJ2-1,ASRYGQGRNEQF
TRBV29-1,TRBJ1-2,SVEDGGMEDYGYT
TRBV2,TRBJ2-1,ASSGSSGGPEQF
TRBV20-1,TRBJ2-1,SAGGNNEQF
TRBV30,TRBJ1-5,AWSSGGDQPQH
TRBV5-6,TRBJ2-1,ASSLLGGRVHNEQF
TRBV27,TRBJ1-1,ASRGRGHGATEAF
TRBV7-2,TRBJ1-2,ASSPGIRKSNYGYT
TRBV27,TRBJ2-3,ASSLSGTSTDTQY
TRBV4-1,TRBJ1-4,ASSHRGQGGFSNEKLF
TRBV19,TRBJ1-4,ASRPGDRGRGKLF
TRBV11-3,TRBJ1-5,ASSPDNLQGRGGQPQH
TRBV4-3,TRBJ1-3,ASSQSGPTGNTIY
TRBV9,TRBJ1-5,ASSRTAWPQH
TRBV6-5,TRBJ2-7,ASTLRGGDEQY
TRBV6-5,TRBJ2-7,ASRPPGRSYEQY
TRBV6-5,TRBJ2-7,ASTSNVASGNEQY
TRBV5-1,TRBJ1-4,ASSSQGNANEKLF
TRBV7-2,TRBJ2-2,ASSLDSGTNTGELF
TRBV11-2,TRBJ1-6,ASSLSQDRGGTNSPLH
TRBV10-2,TRBJ1-4,ASRISRAAEKLF
TRBV19,TRBJ1-1,ASRRQDEYTEAF
TRBV21-1,TRBJ2-7,ARWGRGRILGSYYEQY
TRBV19,TRBJ1-2,ASSKWGPGLNYGYT
TRBV7-8,TRBJ1-5,ASSTDRGGSRQPQH
TRBV4-3,TRBJ2-7,ASSQGLLPRIKEQY
TRBV18,TRBJ1-1,ASSPAEREAF
TRBV23-1,TRBJ2-4,ASSRGFGDIQY
TRBV19,TRBJ1-2,ASTRTGGSPNYGYT
TRBV18,TRBJ2-5,ASSPLRGPQQETQY
TRBV6-5,TRBJ2-7,ASSGTGNTYEQY
TRBV6-5,TRBJ2-7,ASRFGTDYEQY
TRBV2,TRBJ1-5,ASRGTGSEQPQH